This passage covers 10 T cell receptor beta chains from one sample sequenced in a study of shared clonotypes between healthy human individuals. The method was immunoSEQ multiplex PCR; TCRdb's version includes in-frame clones alone and lacks a portion of them. The data show about 1.1 million clones, 78% seen once. The sample was memory CD4+ T cells from PBMCs. Regarding subset: CD45RA-negative fraction. The receptors were gathered from a man between 18 and 29 years old in good health. Some clones in this sample may be carry-over from other donors' samples.

This clone was seen a handful of times. This rearrangement joins TRBV4-3 to TRBJ2-2, with D maybe TRBD2 (5 bases). The germline gives CDR1 LGHNA, CDR2 YSLEER. The V and J ends lost 1 base and 12 bases respectively, with 15 bases between them. The CDR3 has 14 residues. CDR3 bases: TGCGCCAGCAGCCAAGCCTTCCTAGCCGGTCAGCTGTTTTTT. Protein sequence: CASSQAFLAGQLFF.

This clone has a single count. V and J are TRBV7-2 and TRBJ1-3, with 8 bases fitting TRBD1. Trimming removed 5 bases from V and 3 bases from J; junction bases left unmatched: 6. The CDR3 covers 15 residues. CDR1 is SGHTA, CDR2 FQGNSA, per germline. CDR3 coding DNA: TGTGCCAGCAGCCAAACAGGGGGGGTTGGAAACACCATATATTTT. Translation gives CASSQTGGVGNTIYF. The complete variable domain, with remaining parts taken from reference TRBV7-2 and TRBJ1-3, reads GAGVSQSPSNKVTEKGKDVELRCDPISGHTALYWYRQSLGQGLEFLIYFQGNSAPDKSGLPSDRFSAERTGGSVSTLTIQRTQQEDSAVYLCASSQTGGVGNTIYFGEGSWLTVV.

The J gene is TRBJ2-1, the V gene TRBV28; 9 positions match TRBD1. Unmatched junction bases numbered 7, after V lost 3 bases and J lost 7 bases. The CDR3 has 15 residues. The germline V gene encodes CDR1 MDHEN and CDR2 SYDVKM. As DNA, the CDR3 is TGTGCCAGCAGTTTGGGGACAGGGTCGGGTAATGAGCAGTTCTTC. Its protein is CASSLGTGSGNEQFF.

This clone was observed a few times. The chain has TRBV4-1 and TRBJ1-2; 7 nucleotides agree with TRBD1. Trimming at V came to 4 bases and at J to 3 bases, leaving 2 bases not matched to a gene. The CDR3 totals 13 residues. Per germline, CDR1 MGHRA and CDR2 YSYEKL. The chain's CDR3 is CASSPRGDYGYTF. CDR3 DNA sequence: TGCGCCAGCAGCCCCAGGGGGGACTATGGCTACACCTTC.

This clone has only one observation. The genes are TRBV7-8 and TRBJ2-2; D not certain. The CDR3 totals 12 residues. Trimming cost V 1 base and J 7 bases, with 4 bases left between them. Germline assignment: CDR1 SGHVS and CDR2 FQNEAQ. The chain's CDR3 is CASSLEIGELFF. For the CDR3, the DNA is TGTGCCAGCAGCTTAGAGATCGGGGAGCTGTTTTTT.

This clone appeared once. The chain combines TRBV2 with TRBJ2-1; TRBD1 is a possible D gene (5 bases). Per the germline V gene, CDR1 is SNHLY and CDR2 is FYNNEI. The CDR3 consists of 14 residues. The V end was cut by 3 bases, the J end by 3 bases, with 9 bases between. CDR3 sequence (DNA): TGTGCCAGCAGTGACAGGGCAGTCTACAATGAGCAGTTCTTC. This encodes CASSDRAVYNEQFF.

The rearrangement links TRBV30 to TRBJ1-2, with 7 bases that match TRBD1. V lost 3 bases and J lost 7; bases outside the gene matches: 11. There are 14 residues in the CDR3. Germline lookup yields CDR1 GTSNPN and CDR2 SVGIG (reference sequence). CDR3 residues: CAWRRTGGRGGYTF. CDR3 nucleotide sequence: TGTGCCTGGAGAAGGACAGGCGGTAGGGGTGGCTACACCTTC.

CDR3 DNA: TGCGCCAGCAGCCCGGGGGCTAGCGGGAGTAGTGGGACCGGGGAGCTGTTTTTT. Translating it yields CASSPGASGSSGTGELFF. V usage is TRBV5-1 and J usage is TRBJ2-2, with 10 bases that match TRBD2. The ends lost 4 bases at V and 5 bases at J; junction bases unmatched: 14. Germline lookup yields CDR1 SGHRS and CDR2 YFSETQ. This CDR3 contains 18 residues. The full variable domain, rest sourced from reference TRBV5-1 and TRBJ2-2, is KAGVTQTPRYLIKTRGQQVTLSCSPISGHRSVSWYQQTPGQGLQFLFEYFSETQRNKGNFPGRFSGRQFSNSRSEMNVSTLELGDSALYLCASSPGASGSSGTGELFFGEGSRLTVL.

The chain couples TRBV5-1 to TRBJ2-4, with 15 bases identical to TRBD2. Unmatched junction bases numbered 8, after V lost 4 bases and J lost 9 bases. The germline V gene encodes CDR1 SGHRS and CDR2 YFSETQ. The CDR3 is 16 amino acids. DNA of the CDR3: TGCGCCAGCAGCACAAACCCGGGACTAGCGGGAGGCATTCAGTACTTC. Its protein is CASSTNPGLAGGIQYF.

The gene calls are TRBV18 and TRBJ2-7; possible D gene TRBD1, 6 bases. Germline CDR1 is KGHSH and CDR2 is LQKENI. The V end was cut by 4 bases, the J end by 6 bases, with 16 bases between. The CDR3 runs to 14 residues. CDR3 in DNA: TGTGCCAGCTCACAGGGGACACCCCCCGTCGAGCAGTACTTC. It codes for CASSQGTPPVEQYF.